Following are 10 T cell receptor beta chains from one sample sequenced in a study of OX40 agonist ivuxolimab in advanced cancers. Sequencing used immunoSEQ multiplex PCR; TCRdb keeps in-frame clones, though not all of them. This sample has about 73,000 clones, with 88% found just once. Sequenced here: CD4+ or CD8+ T cells sorted from blood, sampled in a trial of the OX40 agonist ivuxolimab. The source is an adult with an advanced solid tumor such as melanoma, head and neck, liver or kidney cancer.

Concerning this clone: One junction end does not reproduce the germline sequence, and a read error may be involved. V gene TRBV7-7 combines with J gene TRBJ2-1, with D perhaps TRBD2 (7 bases). Germline V gene sequence: CDR1 SSHAT, CDR2 FNYEAQ (reference sequence). CDR3 length: 15 amino acids. CDR3 bases: TGTGCTAGCAGCCAGGGGAGGGGTGTAGTCAATGAGCAGTTCTTC. Amino acid sequence: CASSQGRGVVNEQFF. Variable domain in full (rest from reference TRBV7-7 and TRBJ2-1): GAGVSQSPRYKVTKRGQDVTLRCDPISSHATLYWYQQALGQGPEFLTYFNYEAQPDKSGLPSDRFSAERPEGSISTLTIQRTEQRDSAMYRCASSQGRGVVNEQFFGPGTRLTVL.

This clone turned up a few times. The chain employs TRBV7-2 and TRBJ1-5, with 7 bases fitting TRBD1. V shed 4 bases and J 6 bases; nucleotides not matched to a gene: 3. Per germline, CDR1 SGHTA and CDR2 FQGNSA. CDR3 length: 13 amino acids. The CDR3 sequence: CASSSGQIQPQHF. CDR3 DNA sequence: TGTGCCAGCAGCTCGGGACAGATTCAGCCCCAGCATTTT.

CDR3 amino acids: CASRPGGETGANVLTF. The CDR3 nucleotides read TGCGCCAGCAGACCCGGGGGGGAGACAGGGGCCAACGTCCTGACTTTC. The chain uses TRBV5-1 and TRBJ2-6, with 8 bases identical to TRBD2. V lost 5 bases, J lost 4 bases, and 8 bases stayed unmatched. This CDR3 region has 16 residues. Germline-derived CDR1 and CDR2 are SGHRS and YFSETQ.

J is TRBJ2-7 and V is TRBV18; TRBD2 matches at 14 bases. In germline, CDR1 is KGHSH, CDR2 LQKENI. CDR3 length: 18 amino acids. The V gene end was trimmed by 5 bases and the J gene end by 7 bases; junction bases not matched to a gene: 16. The CDR3 sequence: CASSSDATGLAGVGEQYF. The CDR3 coding sequence is TGTGCCAGCTCATCCGACGCTACGGGACTAGCGGGAGTGGGAGAGCAGTACTTC.

This CDR3 is CASSLEAGGRETQYF. For the CDR3, the DNA is TGCGCCAGCAGCTTGGAGGCAGGGGGCAGAGAGACCCAGTACTTC. V is TRBV5-1 and J is TRBJ2-5; 8 bases are shared with TRBD1. This CDR3 region has 15 residues. The trim removed 0 bases at V and 4 bases at J, leaving 5 bases unmatched. CDR1 and CDR2 (germline): SGHRS, YFSETQ.

This clone was seen just once. This chain links TRBV5-6 with TRBJ1-1; 8 bases agree with TRBD1. The J segment lost 8 bases and the V segment lost 0 bases, leaving 3 bases of the junction unmatched. The germline V gene has CDR1 SGHDT and CDR2 YYEEEE. CDR3 length: 13 residues. CDR3 bases: TGTGCCAGCAGCTTGGCCCCAGGGGGCGAAGCTTTCTTT. Protein product: CASSLAPGGEAFF.

The rearrangement joins TRBV28 to TRBJ2-2; possibly TRBD2 for D (5 bases). This CDR3 has 13 residues. Deletions cut 8 bases from V and 4 bases from J, with 11 bases between. CDR1 MDHEN and CDR2 SYDVKM come from the germline V gene. The CDR3 DNA is TGTGCCAGCGAGGGCGCGGGCACCGGGGAGCTGTTTTTT. Translation: CASEGAGTGELFF.

The J gene is TRBJ2-6, the V gene TRBV6-6, with D tentatively TRBD1 (5 bases). V was trimmed by 4 bases and J by 1 base, leaving 8 bases between them. The length of the CDR3 is 15 residues. Germline assignment: CDR1 MNHNY and CDR2 SVGAGI (reference sequence). CDR3 sequence: CASSSRVSGANVLTF. CDR3 nucleotide sequence: TGTGCCAGCAGTTCCAGGGTGTCTGGGGCCAACGTCCTGACTTTC.

CDR3 nucleotide sequence: TGTGCCAGCAGTGAGCTAGGGGGAGGCTACACCTTC. Amino acid sequence: CASSELGGGYTF. The V call is TRBV2, the J call TRBJ1-2; possible D gene TRBD1, 6 bases. The CDR3 runs 12 residues. CDR1 is SNHLY and CDR2 is FYNNEI in the germline V gene. V lost 3 bases and J 8 bases, leaving 10 bases between the germline ends. Supplemented by reference TRBV2 and TRBJ1-2, the full variable domain reads EPEVTQTPSHQVTQMGQEVILRCVPISNHLYFYWYRQILGQKVEFLVSFYNNEISEKSEIFDDQFSVERPDGSNFTLKIRSTKLEDSAMYFCASSELGGGYTFGSGTRLTVV.

The chain employs TRBV7-2 and TRBJ1-5; the D is unclear. V dropped 0 bases and J dropped 6 bases, with 6 bases sitting between them. Per germline, CDR1 SGHTA and CDR2 FQGNSA. The CDR3 length is 13 residues. The CDR3 loop reads CASSLAPPQPQHF. CDR3 nucleotide sequence: TGTGCCAGCAGCTTAGCCCCCCCTCAGCCCCAGCATTTT. Full variable domain (outside the CDR3, taken from reference TRBV7-2 and TRBJ1-5): GAGVSQSPSNKVTEKGKDVELRCDPISGHTALYWYRQSLGQGLEFLIYFQGNSAPDKSGLPSDRFSAERTGGSVSTLTIQRTQQEDSAVYLCASSLAPPQPQHFGDGTRLSIL.